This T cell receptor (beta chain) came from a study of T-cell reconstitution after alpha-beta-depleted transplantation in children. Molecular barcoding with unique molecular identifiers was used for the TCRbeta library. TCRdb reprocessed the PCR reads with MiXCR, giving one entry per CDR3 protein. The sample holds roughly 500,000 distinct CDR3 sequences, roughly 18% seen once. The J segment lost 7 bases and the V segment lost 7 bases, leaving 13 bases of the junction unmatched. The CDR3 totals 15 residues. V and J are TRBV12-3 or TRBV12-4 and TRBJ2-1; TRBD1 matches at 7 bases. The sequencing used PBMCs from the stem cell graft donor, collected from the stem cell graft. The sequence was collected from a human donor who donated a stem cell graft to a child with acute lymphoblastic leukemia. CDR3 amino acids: CASNGKQGKKNEQFF. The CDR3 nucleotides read TGTGCCAGCAACGGGAAACAGGGGAAAAAAAATGAGCAGTTCTTC.